This record covers a single TCR beta chain. These data belong to a study of ipilimumab plus nivolumab after autologous stem cell transplantation. Trimming removed 2 bases at V and 4 bases at J, with 24 bases between. This CDR3 contains 18 residues. Per the germline V gene, CDR1 is SNHLY and CDR2 is FYNNEI. Clones were read by immunoSEQ multiplex PCR, and TCRdb kept only the in-frame ones, dropping some. The repertoire holds fewer than 25,000 clones, with approximately 73% as singletons. The TCR comes from a male donor with diffuse large B-cell lymphoma. The sequences come from PBMCs, collected in a trial of ipilimumab plus nivolumab as post-transplant consolidation. The chain employs TRBV2 and TRBJ2-7; possible D gene TRBD2, 5 bases. In DNA, the CDR3 is TGTGCCAGCAGTGAATTGGATTGGGCTAGCCCTAGAGGTTACGAGCAGTACTTC. Protein: CASSELDWASPRGYEQYF.